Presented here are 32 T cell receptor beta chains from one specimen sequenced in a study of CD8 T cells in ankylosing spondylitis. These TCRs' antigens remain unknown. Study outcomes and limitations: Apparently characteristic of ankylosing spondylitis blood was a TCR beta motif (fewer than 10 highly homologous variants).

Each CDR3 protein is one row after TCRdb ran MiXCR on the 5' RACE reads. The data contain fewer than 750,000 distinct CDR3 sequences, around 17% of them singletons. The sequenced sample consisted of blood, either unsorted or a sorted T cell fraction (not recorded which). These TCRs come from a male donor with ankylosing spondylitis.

The CDR3 reads CASSYRTGVGETQYF. DNA of the CDR3: TGTGCCAGCAGTTACCGGACAGGGGTCGGGGAGACCCAGTACTTC. The rearrangement joins TRBV6-5 to TRBJ2-5, with 9 nucleotides matching TRBD1. The ends lost 2 bases at V and 5 bases at J; junction bases unmatched: 6. In germline, CDR1 is MNHEY, CDR2 SVGAGI. The CDR3 is 15 amino acids.

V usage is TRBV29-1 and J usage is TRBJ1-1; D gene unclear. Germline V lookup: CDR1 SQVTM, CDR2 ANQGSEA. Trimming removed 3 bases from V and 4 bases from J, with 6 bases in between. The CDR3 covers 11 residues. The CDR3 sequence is CSVDSRTEAFF. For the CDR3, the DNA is TGCAGCGTTGATTCACGCACTGAAGCTTTCTTT. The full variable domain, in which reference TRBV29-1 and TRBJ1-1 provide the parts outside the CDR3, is SAVISQKPSRDICQRGTSLTIQCQVDSQVTMMFWYRQQPGQSLTLIATANQGSEATYESGFVIDKFPISRPNLTFSTLTVSNMSPEDSSIYLCSVDSRTEAFFGQGTRLTVV.

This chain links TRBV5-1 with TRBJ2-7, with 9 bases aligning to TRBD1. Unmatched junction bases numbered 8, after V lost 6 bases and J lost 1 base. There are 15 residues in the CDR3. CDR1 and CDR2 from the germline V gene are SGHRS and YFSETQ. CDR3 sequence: CASTLAGTGSYEQYF. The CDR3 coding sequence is TGCGCCAGCACCCTGGCCGGGACAGGGTCCTACGAGCAGTACTTC. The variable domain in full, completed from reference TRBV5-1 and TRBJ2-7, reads KAGVTQTPRYLIKTRGQQVTLSCSPISGHRSVSWYQQTPGQGLQFLFEYFSETQRNKGNFPGRFSGRQFSNSRSEMNVSTLELGDSALYLCASTLAGTGSYEQYFGPGTRLTVT.

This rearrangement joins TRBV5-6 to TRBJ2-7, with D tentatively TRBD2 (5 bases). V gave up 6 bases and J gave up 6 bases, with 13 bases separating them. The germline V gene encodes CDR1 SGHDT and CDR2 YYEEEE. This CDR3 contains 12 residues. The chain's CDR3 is CASMRAGGEQYF. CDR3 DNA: TGTGCCAGCATGAGGGCAGGTGGCGAGCAGTACTTC.

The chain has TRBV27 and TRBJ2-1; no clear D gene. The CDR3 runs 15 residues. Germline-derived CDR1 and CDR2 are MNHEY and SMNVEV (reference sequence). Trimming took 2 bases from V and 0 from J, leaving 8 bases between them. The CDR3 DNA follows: TGTGCCAGCAGTTTAATGGGAAGCTCCTACAATGAGCAGTTCTTC. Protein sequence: CASSLMGSSYNEQFF.

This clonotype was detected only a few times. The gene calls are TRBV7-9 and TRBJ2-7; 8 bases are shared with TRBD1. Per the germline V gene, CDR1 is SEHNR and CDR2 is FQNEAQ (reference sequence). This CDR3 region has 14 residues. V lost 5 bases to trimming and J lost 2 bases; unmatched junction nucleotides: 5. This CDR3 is CASSDGQGPYEQYF. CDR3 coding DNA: TGTGCCAGCAGCGACGGACAGGGACCCTACGAGCAGTACTTC.

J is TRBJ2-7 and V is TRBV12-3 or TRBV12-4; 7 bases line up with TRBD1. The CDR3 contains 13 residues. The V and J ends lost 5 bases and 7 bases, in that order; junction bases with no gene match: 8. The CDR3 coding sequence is TGTGCCAGCAGTAGGACAGGTGGGGGAGAGCAGTACTTC. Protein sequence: CASSRTGGGEQYF.

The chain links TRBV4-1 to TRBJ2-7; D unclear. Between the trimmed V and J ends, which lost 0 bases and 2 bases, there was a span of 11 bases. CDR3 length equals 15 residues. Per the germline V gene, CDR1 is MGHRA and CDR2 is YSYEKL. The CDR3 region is CASSQESRTPYEQYF. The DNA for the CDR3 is TGCGCCAGCAGCCAAGAGAGCCGAACACCCTACGAGCAGTACTTC.

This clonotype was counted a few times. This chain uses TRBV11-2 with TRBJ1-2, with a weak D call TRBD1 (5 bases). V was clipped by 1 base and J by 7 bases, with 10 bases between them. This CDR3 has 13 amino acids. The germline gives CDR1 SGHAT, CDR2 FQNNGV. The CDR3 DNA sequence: TGTGCCAGCAGCTTAGGGGGGGGAAGTGGCTACACCTTC. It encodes CASSLGGGSGYTF.

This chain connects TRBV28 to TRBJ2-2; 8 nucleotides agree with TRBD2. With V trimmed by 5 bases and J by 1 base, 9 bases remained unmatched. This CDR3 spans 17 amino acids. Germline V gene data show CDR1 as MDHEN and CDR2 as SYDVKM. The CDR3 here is CASSNLAGGRNTGELFF. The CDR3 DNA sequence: TGTGCCAGCAGTAATCTAGCGGGCGGCCGGAACACCGGGGAGCTGTTTTTT.

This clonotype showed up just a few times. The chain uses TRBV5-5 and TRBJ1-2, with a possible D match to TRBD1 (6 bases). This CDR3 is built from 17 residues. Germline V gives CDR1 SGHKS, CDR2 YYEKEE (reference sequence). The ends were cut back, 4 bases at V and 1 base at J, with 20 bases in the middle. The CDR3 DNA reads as TGTGCCAGCAGCCTAAGGACAGCGCCCGTTCTTAACTATGGCTACACCTTC. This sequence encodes CASSLRTAPVLNYGYTF.

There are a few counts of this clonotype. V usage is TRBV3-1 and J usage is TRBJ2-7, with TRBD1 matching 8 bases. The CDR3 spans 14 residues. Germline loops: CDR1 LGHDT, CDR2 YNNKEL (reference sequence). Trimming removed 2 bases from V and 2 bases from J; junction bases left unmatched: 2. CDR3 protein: CASSQRDRTYEQYF. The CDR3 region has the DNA TGTGCCAGCAGCCAAAGGGACAGGACCTACGAGCAGTACTTC.

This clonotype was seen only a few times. In DNA, the CDR3 is TGCGCCAGCAGCGGGAACCGGGACTACCAAGAGACCCAGTACTTC. Translating it yields CASSGNRDYQETQYF. This rearrangement joins TRBV5-1 to TRBJ2-5; D is possibly TRBD2 (6 bases). Looked up from germline, CDR1 is SGHRS and CDR2 is YFSETQ. Trimming removed 4 bases from V and 0 bases from J, with 13 bases in between. This CDR3 is 15 amino acids long.

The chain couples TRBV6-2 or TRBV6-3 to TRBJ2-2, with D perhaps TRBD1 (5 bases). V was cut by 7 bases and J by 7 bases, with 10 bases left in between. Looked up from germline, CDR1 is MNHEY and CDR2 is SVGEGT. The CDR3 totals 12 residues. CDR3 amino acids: CASKGWSGELFF. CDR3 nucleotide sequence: TGTGCCAGCAAGGGGTGGAGCGGGGAGCTGTTTTTT.

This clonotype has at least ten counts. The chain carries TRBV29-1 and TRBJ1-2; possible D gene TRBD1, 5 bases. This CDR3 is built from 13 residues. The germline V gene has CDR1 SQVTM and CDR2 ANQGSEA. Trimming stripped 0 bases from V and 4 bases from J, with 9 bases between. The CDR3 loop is CSVEEVGGYGYTF. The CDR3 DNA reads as TGCAGCGTTGAAGAGGTGGGGGGCTATGGCTACACCTTC.

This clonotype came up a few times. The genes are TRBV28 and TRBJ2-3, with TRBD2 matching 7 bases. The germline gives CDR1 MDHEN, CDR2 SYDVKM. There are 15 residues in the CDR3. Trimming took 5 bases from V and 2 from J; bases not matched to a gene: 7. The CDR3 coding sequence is TGTGCCAGCAGTCGAGCGGGATCCACCACAGATACGCAGTATTTT. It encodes CASSRAGSTTDTQYF.

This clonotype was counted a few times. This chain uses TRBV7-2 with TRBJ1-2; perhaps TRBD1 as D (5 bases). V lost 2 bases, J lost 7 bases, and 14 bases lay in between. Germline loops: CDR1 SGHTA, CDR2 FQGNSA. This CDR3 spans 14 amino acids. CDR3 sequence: CASSLYQGIGGYTF. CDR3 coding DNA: TGTGCCAGCAGCTTATATCAGGGAATCGGTGGCTACACCTTC.

CDR3 in DNA: TGTGCCAGCAGCGGCTCGGGACAGCCCTACAATGAGCAGTTCTTC. Its protein is CASSGSGQPYNEQFF. The chain uses TRBV11-2 and TRBJ2-1, with 7 bases matching TRBD1. V was pared by 5 bases and J by 2 bases, with 6 bases of the junction left unmatched. Germline CDR1 and CDR2: SGHAT and FQNNGV. The CDR3 has 15 residues.

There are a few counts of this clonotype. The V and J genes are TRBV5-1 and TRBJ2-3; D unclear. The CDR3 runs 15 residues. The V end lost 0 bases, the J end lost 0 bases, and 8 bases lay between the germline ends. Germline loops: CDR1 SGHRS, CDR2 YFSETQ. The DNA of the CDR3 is TGCGCCAGCAGCTTGGACCCTGGGAGCACAGATACGCAGTATTTT. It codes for CASSLDPGSTDTQYF. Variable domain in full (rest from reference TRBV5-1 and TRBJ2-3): KAGVTQTPRYLIKTRGQQVTLSCSPISGHRSVSWYQQTPGQGLQFLFEYFSETQRNKGNFPGRFSGRQFSNSRSEMNVSTLELGDSALYLCASSLDPGSTDTQYFGPGTRLTVL.

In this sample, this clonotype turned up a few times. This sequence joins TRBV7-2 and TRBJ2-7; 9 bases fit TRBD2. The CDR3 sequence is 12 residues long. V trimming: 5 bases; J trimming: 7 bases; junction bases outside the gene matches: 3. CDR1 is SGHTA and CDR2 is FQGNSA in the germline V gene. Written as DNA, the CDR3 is TGTGCCAGCAGCACTAGCGGGCAGGAGCAGTACTTC. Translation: CASSTSGQEQYF.

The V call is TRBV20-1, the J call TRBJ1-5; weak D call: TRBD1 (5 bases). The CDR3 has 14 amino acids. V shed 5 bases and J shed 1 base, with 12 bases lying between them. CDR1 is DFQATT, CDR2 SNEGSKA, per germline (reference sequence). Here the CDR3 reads CSAPSTESNQPQHF. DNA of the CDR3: TGCAGTGCTCCCTCGACAGAGAGCAATCAGCCCCAGCATTTT.

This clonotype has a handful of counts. CDR3 region: CASSQVSAANTEAFF. Written as DNA, the CDR3 is TGCGCCAGCAGCCAAGTTTCGGCAGCGAACACTGAAGCTTTCTTT. The chain has TRBV4-1 and TRBJ1-1; the D is unclear. The CDR3 has 15 amino acids. V was pared by 1 base and J by 1 base, with 10 bases between. Germline CDR1 MGHRA, CDR2 YSYEKL.

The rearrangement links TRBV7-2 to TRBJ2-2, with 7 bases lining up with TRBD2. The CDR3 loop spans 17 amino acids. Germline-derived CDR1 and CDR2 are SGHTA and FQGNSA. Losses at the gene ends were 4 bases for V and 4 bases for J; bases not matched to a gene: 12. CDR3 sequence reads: CASSSLASQGSTGELFF. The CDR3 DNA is TGTGCCAGCAGCTCACTAGCGAGCCAAGGGAGCACCGGGGAGCTGTTTTTT.

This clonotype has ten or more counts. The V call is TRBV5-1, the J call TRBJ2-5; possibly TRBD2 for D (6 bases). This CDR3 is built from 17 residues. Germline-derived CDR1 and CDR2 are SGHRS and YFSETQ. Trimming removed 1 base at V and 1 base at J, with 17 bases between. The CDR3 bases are TGCGCCAGCAGCTTGTCCCGACTAGGCCCCTTCCAAGAGACCCAGTACTTC. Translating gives CASSLSRLGPFQETQYF.

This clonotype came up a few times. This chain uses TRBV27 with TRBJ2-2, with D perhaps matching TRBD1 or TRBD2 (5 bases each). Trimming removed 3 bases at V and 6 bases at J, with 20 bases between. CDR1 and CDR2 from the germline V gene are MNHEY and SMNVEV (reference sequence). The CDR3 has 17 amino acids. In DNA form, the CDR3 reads TGTGCCAGCAGTTTCGAGGGTAGGGGTTGGAAGGCCGGGGAGCTGTTTTTT. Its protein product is CASSFEGRGWKAGELFF.

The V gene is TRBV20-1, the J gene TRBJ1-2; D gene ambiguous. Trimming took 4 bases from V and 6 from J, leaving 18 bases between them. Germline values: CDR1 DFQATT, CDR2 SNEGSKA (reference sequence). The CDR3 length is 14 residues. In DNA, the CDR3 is TGCAGTGCTATTTCAGATGGGGTATGGGATGGCTACACCTTC. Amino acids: CSAISDGVWDGYTF.

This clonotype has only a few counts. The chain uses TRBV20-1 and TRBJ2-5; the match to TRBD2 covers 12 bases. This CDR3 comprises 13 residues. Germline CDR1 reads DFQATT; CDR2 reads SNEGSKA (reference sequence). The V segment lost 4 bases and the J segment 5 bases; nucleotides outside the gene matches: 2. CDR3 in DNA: TGCAGTGCTACCCTAGCGGGAGGGGAGACCCAGTACTTC. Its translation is CSATLAGGETQYF.

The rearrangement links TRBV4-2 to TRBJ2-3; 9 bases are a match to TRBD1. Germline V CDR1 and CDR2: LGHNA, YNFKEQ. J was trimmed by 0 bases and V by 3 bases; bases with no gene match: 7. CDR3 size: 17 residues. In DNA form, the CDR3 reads TGTGCCAGCAGCCACCGACAGGGACAGGGAAGCACAGATACGCAGTATTTT. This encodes CASSHRQGQGSTDTQYF.

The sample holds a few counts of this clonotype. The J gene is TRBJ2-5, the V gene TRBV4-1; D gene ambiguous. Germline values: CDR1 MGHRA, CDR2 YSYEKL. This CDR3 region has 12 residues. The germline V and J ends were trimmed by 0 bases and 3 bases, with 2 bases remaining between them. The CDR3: CASSQDEETQYF. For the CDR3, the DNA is TGCGCCAGCAGCCAAGACGAAGAGACCCAGTACTTC.

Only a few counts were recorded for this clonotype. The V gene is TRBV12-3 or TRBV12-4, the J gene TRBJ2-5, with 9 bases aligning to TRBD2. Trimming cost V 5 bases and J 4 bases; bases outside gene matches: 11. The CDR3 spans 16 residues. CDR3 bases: TGTGCCAGCAGTCCCGGAGGCGGGGGGGCAGGAGAGACCCAGTACTTC. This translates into CASSPGGGGAGETQYF.

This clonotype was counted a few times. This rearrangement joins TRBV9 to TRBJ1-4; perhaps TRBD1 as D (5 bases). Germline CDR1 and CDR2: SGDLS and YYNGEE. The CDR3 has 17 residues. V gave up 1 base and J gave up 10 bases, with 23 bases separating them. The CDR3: CASSVTPGEGSSGKLFF. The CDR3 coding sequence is TGTGCCAGCAGCGTAACCCCGGGGGAGGGGTCTTCTGGAAAACTGTTTTTT. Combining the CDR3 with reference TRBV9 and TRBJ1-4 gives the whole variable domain DSGVTQTPKHLITATGQRVTLRCSPRSGDLSVYWYQQSLDQGLQFLIQYYNGEERAKGNILERFSAQQFPDLHSELNLSSLELGDSALYFCASSVTPGEGSSGKLFFGSGTQLSVL.

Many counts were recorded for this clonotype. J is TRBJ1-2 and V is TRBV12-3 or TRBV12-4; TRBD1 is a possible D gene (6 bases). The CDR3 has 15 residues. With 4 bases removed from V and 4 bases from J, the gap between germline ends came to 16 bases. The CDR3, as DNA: TGTGCCAGCAGTTCCACCCACCGGGGGGCCTATGGCTACACCTTC. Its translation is CASSSTHRGAYGYTF.